The clone carrying this T cell receptor (beta chain) has just a few counts. Antigen unknown. Expressed TCRB transcripts were sequenced because the isolated RNA had all been reverse transcribed beforehand. The table came from immunoSEQ multiplex PCR; TCRdb's copy has only in-frame clones and leaves some out. The data contain 250,000 to 300,000 clones, roughly an eighth of them seen just once; the ten biggest clones take up approximately 0.015%. CDR1 is SGHTA and CDR2 is FQGNSA in the germline V gene. This CDR3 region has 14 residues. J was trimmed by 6 bases and V by 6 bases; bases with no gene match: 5. The record originates from a study of beta chain features in type 1 diabetes. As for the study in general: Across every sample, around 98 million sorted cells were examined in total.

Sorting of CD4+ naive, central memory, regulatory and stem cell-like memory cells was performed via CD45RO/CCR7/CD25/CD127/CD95/CD27. Study-wide points: Significant though moderate, a shortening of TCRB CDR3s appeared in all four CD4+ subsets of Type 1 diabetes patients.

The gene calls are TRBV7-2 and TRBJ2-2; TRBD1 matches 9 bases. The sequenced sample consisted of naive CD4+ T cells from blood. This sequence was found in a man younger than 40 with type 1 diabetes. CDR3 protein: CASRGQGNSGELFF. CDR3 bases: TGTGCCAGCAGGGGACAGGGAAATTCCGGGGAGCTGTTTTTT.